The 13 T cell receptor beta chains given below trace back to one sample, sequenced in a study of T cell responses to AZD1222 COVID-19 vaccine. Measured with immunoSEQ multiplex PCR; TCRdb has only the in-frame clones, and not every one. The sample has about 150,000 clones; approximately 87% are singletons. The sequenced sample was peripheral blood, obtained 28 days after the second AZD1222 dose. The receptors stem from an adult who received the AZD1222 COVID-19 vaccine.

This chain joins TRBV14 and TRBJ1-1; D unclear. In germline, CDR1 is SGHDN, CDR2 FVKESK. This CDR3 has 13 residues. Trimming removed 4 bases at V and 4 bases at J, with 10 bases between. DNA of the CDR3: TGTGCCAGCAGCCTGGGTCTCGCCACTGAAGCTTTCTTT. Its translation: CASSLGLATEAFF. Variable domain in full (rest from reference TRBV14 and TRBJ1-1): EAGVTQFPSHSVIEKGQTVTLRCDPISGHDNLYWYRRVMGKEIKFLLHFVKESKQDESGMPNNRFLAERTGGTYSTLKVQPAELEDSGVYFCASSLGLATEAFFGQGTRLTVV.

The genes are TRBV3-1 (or the pseudogene TRBV3-2) and TRBJ2-5; D is uncertain. The germline gives CDR1 LGHDT, CDR2 YNNKEL (reference sequence). V lost 2 bases to trimming and J lost 5 bases, with 3 bases between them. CDR3 length: 11 amino acids. CDR3 nucleotide sequence: TGTGCCAGCAGCCAATACGAGACCCAGTACTTC. Translation: CASSQYETQYF.

This chain connects TRBV27 to TRBJ2-7; 9 nucleotides line up with TRBD2. The germline V gene has CDR1 MNHEY and CDR2 SMNVEV (reference sequence). CDR3 length: 18 amino acids. The V gene end was trimmed by 3 bases and the J gene end by 3 bases; junction bases not matched to a gene: 15. The CDR3 region has the DNA TGTGCCAGCAGTTTTAGCGGGAGAGGGCTAAGGGTGGTCTACGAGCAGTACTTC. It encodes CASSFSGRGLRVVYEQYF.

This clone was picked up one time. The rearrangement joins TRBV28 to TRBJ2-6; possible D gene TRBD2, 7 bases. CDR1 is MDHEN and CDR2 is SYDVKM in the germline V gene. The CDR3 length is 18 residues. The V gene lost 4 bases and the J gene lost 3 bases, with 19 bases spanning the gap. CDR3 sequence (DNA): TGTGCCAGCAGTTCCCTCCCGGAGGGGGGGGATGGGGCCAACGTCCTGACTTTC. Its protein product is CASSSLPEGGDGANVLTF.

V and J are TRBV7-2 and TRBJ2-4; 10 bases are shared with TRBD2. The V and J ends lost 1 base and 6 bases, in that order; junction bases with no gene match: 0. The CDR3 spans 14 residues. In germline, CDR1 is SGHTA, CDR2 FQGNSA. The CDR3 nucleotides read TGTGCCAGCAGCTTAGGACTAGCGGGAAACATTCAGTACTTC. This translates into CASSLGLAGNIQYF.

This clone has more than one count but fewer than ten. CDR3 bases: TGTGCCACCAGCAGAGATCCAAGGACAGCTAATGAAAAACTGTTTTTT. Protein sequence: CATSRDPRTANEKLFF. The chain is built from TRBV15 and TRBJ1-4, with D possibly TRBD1 on 6 matching bases. CDR1 is LNHNV, CDR2 YYDKDF, per germline (reference sequence). CDR3 length: 16 residues. V was pared by 0 bases and J by 3 bases, with 11 bases between.

This rearrangement joins TRBV6-1 to TRBJ2-7; a possible D gene is TRBD2 (5 bases). The CDR3 runs 14 residues. From germline, CDR1 is MNHNS and CDR2 SASEGT. Trimming removed 0 bases at V and 9 bases at J, with 15 bases between. The CDR3 region is CASSEALLDSGQYF. The CDR3 DNA reads TGTGCCAGCAGTGAAGCTTTACTAGACTCAGGGCAGTACTTC.

V usage is TRBV27 and J usage is TRBJ2-3; D gene ambiguous. Germline values: CDR1 MNHEY, CDR2 SMNVEV (reference sequence). V was shortened by 8 bases and J by 5 bases, with 11 bases between the two germline ends. The CDR3 is 12 amino acids. The CDR3 protein is CASSPIKDTQYF. The CDR3 DNA follows: TGTGCCAGCTCACCGATCAAAGATACGCAGTATTTT.

The CDR3 DNA sequence: TGCGCCAGCAGCCCCCAAGGTGAGGGGAACACTGAAGCTTTCTTT. Translation gives CASSPQGEGNTEAFF. The chain couples TRBV4-3 to TRBJ1-1; D is unresolved. V was shortened by 4 bases and J by 1 base, with 13 bases between the two germline ends. Germline-derived CDR1 and CDR2 are LGHNA and YSLEER. CDR3 length: 15 residues.

This clone was picked up a small number of times. The chain carries TRBV28 and TRBJ1-3; D unclear. V shed 1 base and J shed 0 bases, with 10 bases lying between them. Germline CDR1 MDHEN, CDR2 SYDVKM. This CDR3 region has 16 residues. CDR3 region: CASSLSGVLSGNTIYF. The CDR3 coding sequence is TGTGCCAGCAGTTTATCCGGGGTCCTCTCTGGAAACACCATATATTTT.

The V and J genes are TRBV5-1 and TRBJ2-3, with D possibly being TRBD2 (5 bases). Trimming left V 6 bases short and J 7 bases short, with 18 bases between. The V gene's germline CDR1 is SGHRS and CDR2 YFSETQ. The CDR3 loop spans 14 amino acids. The CDR3 DNA reads TGCGCCAGCAAGGTGGGCGGGTCACTATATACGCAGTATTTT. This encodes CASKVGGSLYTQYF. The full variable domain, in which reference TRBV5-1 and TRBJ2-3 provide the parts outside the CDR3, is KAGVTQTPRYLIKTRGQQVTLSCSPISGHRSVSWYQQTPGQGLQFLFEYFSETQRNKGNFPGRFSGRQFSNSRSEMNVSTLELGDSALYLCASKVGGSLYTQYFGPGTRLTVL.

The CDR3 spells CASSYSLQTQGDLTDTQYF. The CDR3 region has the DNA TGTGCCAGCAGTTACTCCCTTCAAACCCAGGGGGACCTCACAGATACGCAGTATTTT. The chain is built from TRBV6-2 or TRBV6-3 and TRBJ2-3; 7 positions agree with TRBD1. Germline CDR1 MNHEY, CDR2 SVGEGT. The CDR3 spans 19 residues. J was trimmed by 2 bases and V by 0 bases; bases with no gene match: 14.

The rearrangement uses TRBV24-1 and TRBJ2-1, with 8 bases matching TRBD1. The CDR3 length is 18 residues. The V and J ends lost 0 bases and 1 base, in that order; junction bases with no gene match: 7. Germline CDR1 is KGHDR and CDR2 is SFDVKD. CDR3 sequence reads: CATSDLNTGTGSYNEQFF. The CDR3 nucleotides read TGTGCCACCAGTGATTTGAACACCGGGACAGGTTCCTACAATGAGCAGTTCTTC.